The 22 T cell receptor beta chains presented below share a single source sample, sequenced in a study of blood T cell repertoires in COVID-19. The repertoire was sequenced with immunoSEQ multiplex PCR; TCRdb's copy has only in-frame clones and lacks some. The data contain a few hundred thousand clones, roughly 90% of them seen just once; the ten biggest clones take up about 3%. Input material: peripheral blood. These receptors came from a woman aged 25-40 years with COVID-19, enrolled during active disease.

For the CDR3, the DNA is TGTGCCAGCAGTTACGATCAGGATCAGCCCCAGCATTTT. As protein: CASSYDQDQPQHF. This chain links TRBV6-5 with TRBJ1-5; D gene ambiguous. CDR1 is MNHEY and CDR2 is SVGAGI in the germline V gene. The CDR3 is 13 residues long. V shed 2 bases and J shed 5 bases, with 7 bases lying between them.

The J gene is TRBJ2-5, the V gene TRBV3-1 (or the pseudogene TRBV3-2), with D possibly matching TRBD2 (5 bases). CDR3 length: 13 residues. Deletions cut 2 bases from V and 9 bases from J, with 13 bases between. Germline values: CDR1 LGHDT, CDR2 YNNKEL (reference sequence). The DNA for the CDR3 is TGTGCCAGCAGCCAAACCCTAGAGGGTTCCCAGTACTTC. Amino acids: CASSQTLEGSQYF.

In this sample, this clone turned up a few times. The chain joins TRBV7-6 to TRBJ2-1; D not resolved. Trimming took 4 bases from V and 0 from J, leaving 13 bases between them. CDR3 size: 16 residues. CDR1 is SGHVS and CDR2 is FNYEAQ in the germline V gene. The CDR3 loop is CASSYERGSSYNEQFF. CDR3 DNA sequence: TGTGCCAGCAGCTACGAACGCGGAAGCTCCTACAATGAGCAGTTCTTC.

The CDR3 nucleotides are TGTGCCACCTATCGGAACGCCAGGATATCCTCTGGGGCCAACGTCCTGACTTTC. This sequence encodes CATYRNARISSGANVLTF. The V and J genes are TRBV7-8 and TRBJ2-6, with D hard to call. This CDR3 is 18 amino acids long. Trimming removed 10 bases from V and 0 bases from J, with 22 bases in between. Germline loops: CDR1 SGHVS, CDR2 FQNEAQ.

This rearrangement joins TRBV11-3 to TRBJ2-3; 11 nucleotides align to TRBD2. From germline, CDR1 is SGHNT and CDR2 YENEEA. J lost 2 bases, V lost 4 bases, and 5 bases had no gene match. The CDR3 contains 16 residues. The CDR3 coding sequence is TGTGCCAGCAGCTCGATAGCGGGAGGGTCCACAGATACGCAGTATTTT. Translated: CASSSIAGGSTDTQYF.

V is TRBV18 and J is TRBJ2-7; 9 bases agree with TRBD1. The V and J ends lost 3 bases and 1 base, in that order; junction bases with no gene match: 4. This CDR3 comprises 15 residues. Germline values: CDR1 KGHSH, CDR2 LQKENI. In DNA form, the CDR3 reads TGTGCCAGCTCACCCCTCGGACAGGGGTCCTACGAGCAGTACGTC. Translated: CASSPLGQGSYEQYV.

Of note for this clone: A much bigger clone sits one base away, suggesting this may be a read error. The sample has other DNA sequences that encode this CDR3 too. V usage is TRBV11-2 and J usage is TRBJ1-1; possible D gene TRBD1, 6 bases. Looked up from germline, CDR1 is SGHAT and CDR2 is FQNNGV. The germline V and J ends were trimmed by 4 bases and 1 base, with 7 bases remaining between them. CDR3 length: 13 residues. The CDR3 DNA follows: TGTGCCAGCAGCTCGGACAGGAACACTGAAGCTTTCTTT. It is translated as CASSSDRNTEAFF. The full variable domain, completed using reference TRBV11-2 and TRBJ1-1, is EAGVAQSPRYKIIEKRQSVAFWCNPISGHATLYWYQQILGQGPKLLIQFQNNGVVDDSQLPKDRFSAERLKGVDSTLKIQPAKLEDSAVYLCASSSDRNTEAFFGQGTRLTVV.

The J gene is TRBJ2-3, the V gene TRBV28; a weak D match, TRBD1 (5 bases). Trimming removed 5 bases at V and 2 bases at J, with 11 bases between. The length of the CDR3 is 14 residues. CDR1 is MDHEN and CDR2 is SYDVKM in the germline V gene. In DNA form, the CDR3 reads TGTGCCAGCAGTCCGACGACAGCCACAGATACGCAGTATTTT. Encoded protein: CASSPTTATDTQYF.

The rearrangement uses TRBV12-5 and TRBJ2-1; unclear D gene. CDR1 is LGHNT, CDR2 FRNRAP, per germline. The CDR3 is 13 residues long. The CDR3, as DNA: TGTGCCTCCTCGAGAGGCTCCTACAATGAGCAGTTCTTC. This codes for CASSRGSYNEQFF.

This clone was observed a single time. The chain couples TRBV24-1 to TRBJ2-5, with 9 nucleotides matching TRBD1. The CDR3 loop spans 14 amino acids. Trimming took 12 bases from V and 5 from J; bases not matched to a gene: 12. Germline V gives CDR1 KGHDR, CDR2 SFDVKD. The CDR3 protein is CASGSRQGVETQYF. The CDR3 bases are TGTGCCTCCGGATCTCGACAGGGGGTTGAGACCCAGTACTTC.

The V gene is TRBV27, the J gene TRBJ2-5; tentative D call: TRBD1 (6 bases). Per germline, CDR1 MNHEY and CDR2 SMNVEV (reference sequence). The V gene lost 10 bases and the J gene lost 1 base, with 16 bases spanning the gap. The length of the CDR3 is 14 residues. CDR3 amino acids: CATSPSGVQETQYF. CDR3 sequence (DNA): TGTGCCACTAGTCCCTCAGGGGTCCAAGAGACCCAGTACTTC.

The chain has TRBV6-5 and TRBJ1-2; D unresolved. CDR1 and CDR2 from the germline V gene are MNHEY and SVGAGI. CDR3 length equals 13 residues. The V and J ends lost 4 bases and 6 bases respectively, with 12 bases between them. The CDR3 coding sequence is TGTGCCAGCAGTTTGGCCACACAAAATGGCTACACCTTC. This codes for CASSLATQNGYTF.

This CDR3 reads CARSLGQGVWEQYF. CDR3 in DNA: TGTGCCAGAAGCTTGGGACAGGGAGTTTGGGAGCAGTACTTC. The chain couples TRBV5-3 to TRBJ2-7; 7 bases map to TRBD1. Being an ORF, TRBV5-3 has a function that is uncertain. The CDR3 runs 14 residues. Unmatched junction bases numbered 7, after V lost 0 bases and J lost 7 bases.

The J gene is TRBJ2-1, the V gene TRBV6-6, with unresolved D. Per the germline V gene, CDR1 is MNHNY and CDR2 is SVGAGI (reference sequence). This CDR3 comprises 13 residues. V was clipped by 8 bases and J by 5 bases, with 13 bases between them. The chain's CDR3 is CASQTLVHNEQFF. The CDR3 DNA is TGTGCCAGCCAGACCCTAGTCCACAATGAGCAGTTCTTC.

CDR3 bases: TGCGCCAGCAGCCATGATCAGGGGGCCTACGAGCAGTACTTC. Amino acid sequence: CASSHDQGAYEQYF. The genes are TRBV4-1 and TRBJ2-7; TRBD1 matches at 7 bases. This CDR3 comprises 14 residues. The germline gives CDR1 MGHRA, CDR2 YSYEKL. V lost 3 bases to trimming and J lost 2 bases; unmatched junction nucleotides: 4.

Here the CDR3 reads CASSVVGTGGPETQYF. CDR3 DNA sequence: TGTGCCAGCAGCGTAGTTGGGACAGGGGGCCCCGAGACCCAGTACTTC. This sequence joins TRBV9 and TRBJ2-5, with 12 bases matching TRBD1. Germline assignment: CDR1 SGDLS and CDR2 YYNGEE. V gave up 0 bases and J gave up 5 bases; unmatched junction bases: 5. The CDR3 consists of 16 residues.

CDR3 in DNA: TGTGCCAGCAGTGACTCGCGCAGGGGCGAGCAGTACGTC. It yields the protein CASSDSRRGEQYV. The rearrangement uses TRBV6-4 and TRBJ2-7; tentatively, D is TRBD1 (6 bases). Trimming shortened V by 0 bases and J by 6 bases, and 9 bases separated the two germline ends. CDR1 and CDR2 from the germline V gene are MRHNA and SNTAGT. The CDR3 is made up of 13 amino acids.

This chain connects TRBV9 to TRBJ2-3, with 15 bases matching TRBD2. In germline, CDR1 is SGDLS, CDR2 YYNGEE. The CDR3 is 17 residues long. With V trimmed by 6 bases and J by 4 bases, 9 bases remained unmatched. The DNA of the CDR3 is TGTGCCAGCACGACCGGGACTAGCGGGAGGTTCGCAGATACGCAGTATTTT. The encoded protein is CASTTGTSGRFADTQYF.

The chain uses TRBV6-4 and TRBJ1-6, with D hard to call. The CDR3 is 15 amino acids. The germline V gene encodes CDR1 MRHNA and CDR2 SNTAGT. The germline V and J ends were trimmed by 3 bases and 0 bases, with 6 bases remaining between them. The CDR3 region is CASSESSSYNSPLHF. The CDR3 DNA is TGTGCCAGCAGTGAGTCCAGCTCCTATAATTCACCCCTCCACTTT.

V and J are TRBV18 and TRBJ2-1; D perhaps matches TRBD1 (6 bases). V was shortened by 3 bases and J by 2 bases, with 17 bases between the two germline ends. The CDR3 has 17 amino acids. Germline V gene sequence: CDR1 KGHSH, CDR2 LQKENI. CDR3 coding DNA: TGTGCCAGCTCACCTGCAGTGGGGGCGAGAGCCTACAATGAGCAGTTCTTC. It specifies CASSPAVGARAYNEQFF.

The DNA of the CDR3 is TGTGCCACCAGTGATTTGCCAGATCCGCTAGCGGGACCCTCCTTGTTCGGTGAGCAGTTCTTC. Protein product: CATSDLPDPLAGPSLFGEQFF. The gene calls are TRBV24-1 and TRBJ2-1; 9 nucleotides line up with TRBD2. Trimming cost V 0 bases and J 9 bases; bases outside gene matches: 23. CDR1 is KGHDR and CDR2 is SFDVKD in the germline V gene. This CDR3 region has 21 residues.

This clone appeared once. The J gene is TRBJ1-2, the V gene TRBV28; no firm D call. This CDR3 comprises 19 residues. Between the trimmed V and J ends, which lost 8 bases and 2 bases, there was a span of 30 bases. The germline CDR1 and CDR2 sequences are MDHEN and SYDVKM. CDR3 nucleotide sequence: TGTGCCAGCGATGATTACCCAAGCCCGATGGCAGGAGGCAACTATGGCTACACCTTC. It translates to CASDDYPSPMAGGNYGYTF.